This is a list of T cell receptor beta chains from one sample in a study of persistence of HIV-infected CD4 T cells. Using immunoSEQ multiplex PCR, the repertoire was profiled, and TCRdb retains in-frame clones only, with some absent. The table has roughly 17,000 clones, roughly two thirds seen once. These TCRs are of unknown antigen specificity. The source was CD4+ T cells sorted from PBMCs after approximately 19-hour stimulation, collected from a patient who received antiretroviral therapy. These receptors all come from an adult woman with HIV who was CMV-seropositive. The CDR3 runs from the conserved cysteine through the conserved F or W. The D gene is left open where the match is weak. Only some rows state a clone size, as once, few, many or a class for expanded clones.

size: NA
J: TRBJ2-7
V: TRBV2
D: NA
CDR3: CASKSQGVPNEQYF
DNA: TGTGCCAGCAAGTCTCAAGGGGTCCCAAACGAGCAGTACTTC

size: NA
J: TRBJ2-5
V: TRBV9
D: TRBD2
CDR3: CASSVAAGGGFQETQYF
DNA: TGTGCCAGCAGCGTAGCGGCCGGGGGAGGGTTCCAAGAGACCCAGTACTTC

size: NA
J: TRBJ2-2
V: TRBV2
D: TRBD1
CDR3: CASRGQNANTGELFF
DNA: TGTGCCAGCAGGGGACAGAACGCGAACACCGGGGAGCTGTTTTTT

size: NA
J: TRBJ1-2
V: TRBV12-3/TRBV12-4
D: NA
CDR3: CASSYAGAGGYTF
DNA: TGTGCCAGCAGTTACGCAGGGGCCGGTGGCTACACCTTC

size: NA
J: TRBJ1-4
V: TRBV5-1
D: NA
CDR3: CASSTSGGSGEKLFF
DNA: TGCGCCAGCAGCACCTCCGGGGGGAGCGGTGAAAAACTGTTTTTT

size: few
J: TRBJ1-2
V: TRBV18
D: NA
CDR3: CASSPILLNGYTF
DNA: TGTGCCAGCTCACCGATACTGTTAAATGGCTACACCTTC

size: few
J: TRBJ1-5
V: TRBV10-2
D: TRBD1
CDR3: CASSYGQGNQPQHF
DNA: TGCGCCAGCAGCTACGGACAGGGAAATCAGCCCCAGCATTTT

size: NA
J: TRBJ2-5
V: TRBV6-1
D: NA
CDR3: CASSEGGSRQYF
DNA: TGTGCCAGCAGTGAAGGGGGGTCTCGCCAGTACTTC

size: few
J: TRBJ2-7
V: TRBV5-1
D: TRBD1
CDR3: CASSGGSDRAEQYF
DNA: TGCGCCAGCAGCGGAGGGTCGGACAGGGCCGAGCAGTACTTC

size: NA
J: TRBJ1-3
V: TRBV5-1
D: NA
CDR3: CASSFENPGEGTIYF
DNA: TGCGCCAGCAGCTTCGAGAACCCCGGGGAAGGCACCATATATTTT

size: NA
J: TRBJ2-7
V: TRBV7-3
D: TRBD1
CDR3: CASSSPGQGAYEQYF
DNA: TGTGCCAGCAGCTCCCCGGGACAGGGGGCGTACGAGCAGTACTTC

size: NA
J: TRBJ1-1
V: TRBV9
D: TRBD1
CDR3: CASSTGQGVFDTEAFF
DNA: TGTGCCAGCAGCACCGGACAGGGCGTCTTTGACACTGAAGCTTTCTTT

size: NA
J: TRBJ1-1
V: TRBV9
D: NA
CDR3: CASSVREMNTEAFF
DNA: TGTGCCAGCAGCGTAAGAGAAATGAACACTGAAGCTTTCTTT

size: NA
J: TRBJ1-2
V: TRBV2
D: NA
CDR3: CASSATAHYGYTF
DNA: TGTGCCAGCAGTGCGACCGCTCACTATGGCTACACCTTC

size: few
J: TRBJ2-1
V: TRBV2
D: TRBD2
CDR3: CASQGLAGAGNEQFF
DNA: TGTGCCAGCCAGGGACTAGCGGGGGCGGGGAATGAGCAGTTCTTC

size: NA
J: TRBJ2-3
V: TRBV27
D: NA
CDR3: CASSRRTITDTQYF
DNA: TGTGCCAGCAGCCGTAGAACCATCACAGATACGCAGTATTTT

size: medium-sized
J: TRBJ2-2
V: TRBV29-1
D: NA
CDR3: CSVGGGNGVPGELFF
DNA: TGCAGCGTTGGAGGGGGAAATGGGGTGCCCGGGGAGCTGTTTTTT

size: NA
J: TRBJ1-2
V: TRBV7-8
D: NA
CDR3: CASSLEGGRYGYTF
DNA: TGTGCCAGCAGCTTAGAGGGGGGGAGGTATGGCTACACCTTC

size: few
J: TRBJ2-2
V: TRBV9
D: TRBD2
CDR3: CASSISGGYGGELFF
DNA: TGTGCCAGCAGCATTAGCGGGGGGTATGGCGGGGAGCTGTTTTTT

size: NA
J: TRBJ2-3
V: TRBV19
D: TRBD2
CDR3: CASKERGGTDTQYF
DNA: TGTGCCAGTAAGGAGCGGGGAGGCACAGATACGCAGTATTTT

size: NA
J: TRBJ1-2
V: TRBV6-5
D: NA
CDR3: CASSSMGANYGYTF
DNA: TGTGCCAGCAGCTCAATGGGAGCTAACTATGGCTACACCTTC

size: NA
J: TRBJ1-5
V: TRBV6-5
D: NA
CDR3: CASMGTNQPQHF
DNA: TGTGCCAGCATGGGGACTAATCAGCCCCAGCATTTT

size: NA
J: TRBJ1-3
V: TRBV15
D: TRBD1
CDR3: CAITLTGEAPLGNTIYF
DNA: TGTGCCATTACTCTTACAGGGGAGGCCCCCCTGGGAAACACCATATATTTT

size: few
J: TRBJ1-5
V: TRBV5-1
D: TRBD1
CDR3: CASSLGAGGGQPQHF
DNA: TGCGCCAGCAGCTTGGGGGCAGGGGGCGGACAGCCCCAGCATTTT

size: NA
J: TRBJ1-2
V: TRBV30
D: NA
CDR3: CAWSEGAASNYGYTF
DNA: TGTGCCTGGAGTGAGGGCGCCGCCTCTAACTATGGCTACACCTTC